This entry lists 5 T cell receptor beta chains sequenced from one sample in a study of T cells in narcolepsy. The assay was immunoSEQ multiplex PCR, and TCRdb's table has in-frame clones only and misses some. The sample records under 25,000 clones, about 83% being singletons. Material: CD45RA- memory CD4+ T cells from PBMCs. These receptors came from a human donor with narcolepsy.

The CDR3 loop is CSVSDRDRNFYEQYF. The CDR3 nucleotides are TGCAGCGTCTCTGACCGGGACAGGAATTTCTACGAGCAGTACTTC. J is TRBJ2-7 and V is TRBV29-1; 8 bases are a match to TRBD1. CDR1 SQVTM and CDR2 ANQGSEA come from the germline V gene. The trim removed 6 bases at V and 3 bases at J, leaving 13 bases unmatched. The CDR3 length is 15 residues.

CDR3 nucleotides: TGTGCTAGCGCAGGAGGGGAGAGAGAGACCCAGTACTTC. Its protein is CASAGGERETQYF. The chain is built from TRBV12-5 and TRBJ2-5; TRBD2 might be the D (6 bases). The germline gives CDR1 LGHNT, CDR2 FRNRAP. CDR3 length: 13 amino acids. V lost 9 bases and J 4 bases, leaving 15 bases between the germline ends.

The CDR3 here is CASSAREEREQFF. CDR3 DNA sequence: TGCGCCAGCAGTGCGCGGGAGGAACGGGAGCAGTTCTTC. J is TRBJ2-1 and V is TRBV10-2, with 8 bases lining up with TRBD2. From germline, CDR1 is WSHSY and CDR2 SAAADI. The V and J ends lost 4 bases and 10 bases, in that order; junction bases with no gene match: 6. The CDR3 runs to 13 residues.

The rearrangement uses TRBV5-4 and TRBJ2-3; D is possibly TRBD1 or TRBD2 (5 bases each). The V end lost 0 bases, the J end lost 6 bases, and 8 bases lay between the germline ends. CDR3 size: 13 residues. Germline V gene data show CDR1 as SGHNT and CDR2 as YYREEE (reference sequence). This chain's CDR3 is CASSLGGTDTQYF. For the CDR3, the DNA is TGTGCCAGCAGCTTGGGGGGGACGGATACGCAGTATTTT.

This clone is labeled as medium-sized (0.01 to 0.1%). This rearrangement joins TRBV6-1 to TRBJ2-4; no clear D. Germline CDR1 reads MNHNS; CDR2 reads SASEGT. V dropped 1 base and J dropped 0 bases, with 4 bases sitting between them. CDR3 length: 14 amino acids. The CDR3 here is CASSEGVAKNIQYF. The DNA of the CDR3 is TGTGCCAGCAGTGAAGGGGTAGCCAAAAACATTCAGTACTTC.